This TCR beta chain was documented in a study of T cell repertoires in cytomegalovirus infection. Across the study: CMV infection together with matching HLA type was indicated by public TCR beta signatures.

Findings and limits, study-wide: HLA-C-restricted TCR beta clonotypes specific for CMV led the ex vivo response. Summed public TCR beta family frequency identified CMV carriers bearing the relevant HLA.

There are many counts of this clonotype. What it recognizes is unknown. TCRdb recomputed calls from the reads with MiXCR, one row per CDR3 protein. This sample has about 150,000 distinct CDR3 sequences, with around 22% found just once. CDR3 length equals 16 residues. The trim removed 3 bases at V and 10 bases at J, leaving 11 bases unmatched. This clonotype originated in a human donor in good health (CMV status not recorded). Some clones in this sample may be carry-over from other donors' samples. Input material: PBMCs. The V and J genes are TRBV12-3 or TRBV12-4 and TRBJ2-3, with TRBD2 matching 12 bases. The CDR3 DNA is TGTGCCAGCAGTTTTCGGGCTAGCGGGGGGGTTTGGTCGCAGTATTTT. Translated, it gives CASSFRASGGVWSQYF.